Below, 10 T cell receptor beta chains from the same sample are listed, as sequenced in a study of PD-L1 blockade in urothelial cancer (dated by TCRdb to the late 2010s). The sample's time point label, in plain terms: pretreatment peripheral blood. Library prep was done by the immunoSEQ multiplex PCR assay. TCRdb provides this immuneACCESS table in a form limited to in-frame rearrangements. Some clones are lacking; in checked studies, under half of them reflect an unresolved V gene, and why the rest are absent is not known. The sample records tens of thousands of clones, about 83% of which are singletons. The ten largest clones add up to under 15% of the sample. The sample consisted of PBMCs, taken around atezolizumab (anti-PD-L1) treatment. These receptors originate from a man aged 60 to 69 with urothelial cancer.

As concerns this clone: One junction end does not reproduce the germline sequence, and a read error may be involved. The J gene is TRBJ2-2, the V gene TRBV7-7, with a weak D call TRBD1 (7 bases). The CDR3 runs 17 residues. The V gene's germline CDR1 is SSHAT and CDR2 FNYEAQ (reference sequence). For the CDR3, the DNA is TGTGCTAGCAGCTTAGGAGGGGGCTTGGCGAACACCGGGGAGCTGTTTTTT. This codes for CASSLGGGLANTGELFF. The full variable domain, in which reference TRBV7-7 and TRBJ2-2 provide the parts outside the CDR3, is GAGVSQSPRYKVTKRGQDVTLRCDPISSHATLYWYQQALGQGPEFLTYFNYEAQPDKSGLPSDRFSAERPEGSISTLTIQRTEQRDSAMYRCASSLGGGLANTGELFFGEGSRLTVL.

The rearrangement joins TRBV10-1 to TRBJ2-7; 8 nucleotides match TRBD1. V lost 4 bases to trimming and J lost 6 bases; unmatched junction nucleotides: 11. Looked up from germline, CDR1 is WNHNN and CDR2 is SYGVQD (reference sequence). The CDR3 is 15 residues long. CDR3 amino acids: CASSVPDREKGEQYF. The CDR3 DNA reads as TGCGCCAGCAGTGTGCCGGACAGGGAGAAAGGCGAGCAGTACTTC.

The rearrangement joins TRBV5-1 to TRBJ1-1; 9 nucleotides match TRBD1. After removal of 3 bases from V and 6 bases from J, the junction contained 9 bases not matched to a gene. The CDR3 is 15 amino acids. Germline V gene sequence: CDR1 SGHRS, CDR2 YFSETQ. CDR3 in DNA: TGCGCCAGCAGCTCCACCGGGACAGGGTCCGCTGAAGCTTTCTTT. Protein sequence: CASSSTGTGSAEAFF.

The chain employs TRBV19 and TRBJ2-7; 7 bases map to TRBD1. The CDR3 runs to 13 residues. Trimming at V came to 5 bases and at J to 3 bases, leaving 4 bases not matched to a gene. Germline values: CDR1 LNHDA, CDR2 SQIVND (reference sequence). As DNA, the CDR3 is TGTGCCAGTAGTTTACAGGGGAACTACGAGCAGTACTTC. As protein: CASSLQGNYEQYF.

The chain combines TRBV30 with TRBJ1-1; D unresolved. The CDR3 sequence is 13 residues long. CDR1 is GTSNPN and CDR2 is SVGIG in the germline V gene (reference sequence). V dropped 1 base and J dropped 1 base, with 7 bases sitting between them. The CDR3 protein is CAWSGGSNTEAFF. The DNA of the CDR3 is TGTGCCTGGAGTGGCGGATCGAACACTGAAGCTTTCTTT.

This sequence joins TRBV16 and TRBJ1-1; TRBD1 matches 8 bases. Germline-derived CDR1 and CDR2 are KGHSY and FQNENV. The length of the CDR3 is 14 residues. V trimming: 0 bases; J trimming: 6 bases; junction bases outside the gene matches: 3. CDR3 nucleotides: TGTGCCAGCAGCCAATCTACCAGGGGGCCTGAAGCTTTCTTT. This translates into CASSQSTRGPEAFF. Full variable domain (missing parts from reference TRBV16 and TRBJ1-1): GEEVAQTPKHLVRGEGQKAKLYCAPIKGHSYVFWYQQVLKNEFKFLISFQNENVFDETGMPKERFSAKCLPNSPCSLEIQATKLEDSAVYFCASSQSTRGPEAFFGQGTRLTVV.

The chain carries TRBV30 and TRBJ1-3; 7 bases agree with TRBD1. Germline V gene data show CDR1 as GTSNPN and CDR2 as SVGIG (reference sequence). This CDR3 comprises 13 residues. V was pared by 5 bases and J by 4 bases, with 5 bases of the junction left unmatched. CDR3 coding DNA: TGTGCCTGGGAATGGGGACAGGGAAACACCATATATTTT. Translating it yields CAWEWGQGNTIYF.

This clone was seen only once. The chain combines TRBV10-3 with TRBJ2-7, with 12 bases aligning to TRBD2. The ends lost 10 bases at V and 7 bases at J; junction bases unmatched: 2. CDR1 is ENHRY, CDR2 SYGVKD, per germline. This CDR3 contains 11 residues. This CDR3 reads CATLAGGEQYF. The DNA of the CDR3 is TGTGCCACACTAGCGGGGGGTGAGCAGTACTTC.

The chain couples TRBV18 to TRBJ2-3; D is ambiguous. V was pared by 3 bases and J by 5 bases, with 9 bases between. Germline CDR1 is KGHSH and CDR2 is LQKENI. CDR3 size: 13 residues. The CDR3 DNA reads as TGTGCCAGCTCACCGGCCCCACAAGATACGCAGTATTTT. This encodes CASSPAPQDTQYF. The complete variable domain, with remaining parts taken from reference TRBV18 and TRBJ2-3, reads NAGVMQNPRHLVRRRGQEARLRCSPMKGHSHVYWYRQLPEEGLKFMVYLQKENIIDESGMPKERFSAEFPKEGPSILRIQQVVRGDSAAYFCASSPAPQDTQYFGPGTRLTVL.

On this clone: At one end, the junction sequence differs from germline, possibly due to a read error. The CDR3 loop reads CASSLRGTYNEQFF. The CDR3 DNA is TGTGCAAGCAGCTTGCGGGGAACGTACAATGAGCAGTTCTTC. This chain connects TRBV11-2 to TRBJ2-1; TRBD2 might be the D (6 bases). CDR3 length: 14 amino acids. CDR1 SGHAT and CDR2 FQNNGV come from the germline V gene.